This TCR beta chain was captured by sequencing in a study of CD8+ T cells in alopecia areata. cDNA serving as the sequencing template came from extracted, reverse transcribed RNA. Sequencing used immunoSEQ multiplex PCR; TCRdb keeps in-frame clones, though not all of them. There are about 150,000 clones in the sample; roughly 48% occur only once, and 6% to 7% lies in the top ten. The germline V gene has CDR1 LGHNA and CDR2 YNFKEQ. V was pared by 5 bases and J by 1 base, with 14 bases between. The CDR3 extends over 15 amino acids. The TCR sequence derives from a human donor with alopecia areata. V gene TRBV4-2 combines with J gene TRBJ1-1; D not resolved. Sequencing input: CD4+ T cells sorted from blood. The CDR3 sequence is CASSSLDWTNTEAFF. For the CDR3, the DNA is TGTGCCAGCAGCTCCCTTGATTGGACGAACACTGAAGCTTTCTTT.